In this sample, the clone carrying this TCR beta chain turned up once. This sample was included in a study of OX40 agonist ivuxolimab in advanced cancers. Method: immunoSEQ multiplex PCR; TCRdb's copy keeps in-frame clones and lacks some. Of around 64,000 clones in the sample, 70% to 90% were seen once. This clonotype originated in an adult with an advanced solid tumor such as melanoma, head and neck, liver or kidney cancer. Material: CD4+ or CD8+ T cells sorted from blood, obtained in a trial of the OX40 agonist ivuxolimab.

Written as DNA, the CDR3 is TGTGCCAGCACCCCGCAGATAGCGGGAGCAAGAGAGACCCAGTACTTC. Its translation: CASTPQIAGARETQYF. The chain joins TRBV28 to TRBJ2-5, with 9 bases matching TRBD2. Losses at the gene ends were 7 bases for V and 4 bases for J; bases not matched to a gene: 13. CDR3 size: 16 residues. Germline V gene sequence: CDR1 MDHEN, CDR2 SYDVKM.